A selection of T cell receptor beta chains follows, all from one sample in a study of blood T cell repertoires in COVID-19. TCRdb keeps only in-frame clones here, not all; method: immunoSEQ multiplex PCR. Of around 160,000 clones listed, 70% to 90% are singletons. Sequences were obtained from peripheral blood. All receptors derive from a middle-aged woman with active or convalescent COVID-19. Both conserved end residues are part of each CDR3. A D gene is named only where the DNA matches it firmly. A row's size may be missing; if present it is once, few, many or a size class.

v_call	j_call	d_call	clone_size	cdr3_aa	cdr3_nt
TRBV11-2	TRBJ1-2	.	.	CASSYGGVSGYTF	TGTGCCAGCAGTTATGGCGGGGTTAGTGGCTACACCTTC
TRBV24-1	TRBJ2-2	TRBD1	.	CATSDPGGYTGELFF	TGTGCCACCAGTGACCCAGGGGGATACACCGGGGAGCTGTTTTTT
TRBV30	TRBJ1-1	.	.	CAWSMDLRSEAFF	TGTGCCTGGAGTATGGATCTCAGGTCTGAAGCTTTCTTT
TRBV7-2	TRBJ1-5	.	.	CASSFAQGPQHF	TGTGCCAGCAGCTTCGCTCAGGGGCCCCAGCATTTT
TRBV28	TRBJ2-7	.	.	CASSLPTAGRYEQYF	TGTGCCAGCAGTTTACCGACAGCCGGCCGCTACGAGCAGTACTTC
TRBV27	TRBJ2-7	TRBD2	.	CASSFLAESSYEQYF	TGTGCCAGCAGTTTCCTAGCGGAGAGCTCCTACGAGCAGTACTTC
TRBV28	TRBJ1-1	TRBD1	once	CASTQAGTGGGEAFF	TGTGCCAGCACCCAAGCTGGGACAGGGGGAGGTGAAGCTTTCTTT
TRBV5-1	TRBJ2-7	.	.	CASSLWQSYEQYF	TGCGCCAGCAGCTTGTGGCAATCCTACGAGCAGTACTTC
TRBV6-1	TRBJ2-7	.	.	CASSEAVGLGGYEQYF	TGTGCCAGCAGTGAAGCGGTAGGGTTGGGGGGATACGAGCAGTACTTC
TRBV9	TRBJ2-7	TRBD2	.	CASSARTSGRGNEQYF	TGTGCCAGCAGCGCAAGGACTAGCGGGAGGGGCAACGAGCAGTACTTC
TRBV9	TRBJ2-3	TRBD2	.	CASSVWGTTSTDTQYF	TGTGCCAGCAGCGTATGGGGGACTACGAGCACAGATACGCAGTATTTT
TRBV18	TRBJ1-5	.	.	CASSPGGDQPQHF	TGTGCCAGCTCACCAGGAGGGGATCAGCCCCAGCATTTT
TRBV7-9	TRBJ1-2	TRBD1	.	CASSLAGQGRGYTF	TGTGCCAGCAGCTTAGCGGGACAGGGTCGTGGCTACACCTTC
TRBV18	TRBJ1-4	.	.	CASSPSYEKLFF	TGTGCCAGCTCACCGTCCTATGAAAAACTGTTTTTT
TRBV6-4	TRBJ2-1	TRBD2	.	CASSARLAGYNEQFF	TGTGCCAGCAGTGCCCGACTAGCGGGTTACAATGAGCAGTTCTTC
TRBV28	TRBJ2-5	TRBD1	.	CASWNGDRGLTTQYF	TGTGCCAGCTGGAATGGGGACAGGGGGCTCACGACCCAGTACTTC
TRBV18	TRBJ2-5	TRBD2	.	CASELGLAGSETQYF	TGTGCCAGCGAACTGGGACTAGCGGGGAGTGAGACCCAGTACTTC
TRBV3-1/TRBV3-2	TRBJ1-2	.	.	CASSLLAGGEWTF	TGTGCCAGCAGCCTCTTGGCGGGGGGCGAATGGACCTTC
TRBV3-1/TRBV3-2	TRBJ1-2	TRBD1	.	CASSRSMGQANSGYTF	TGTGCCAGCAGCCGCTCGATGGGACAGGCAAACTCTGGCTACACCTTC
TRBV27	TRBJ1-6	.	.	CASSQGGPLHF	TGTGCCAGCAGTCAAGGGGGACCCCTCCACTTT
TRBV28	TRBJ2-1	TRBD2	.	CASSLFGTSGRPYNEQFF	TGTGCCAGCAGTTTGTTCGGGACTAGCGGGAGGCCCTACAATGAGCAGTTCTTC
TRBV5-4	TRBJ1-4	.	.	CASSTRDKNEKLFF	TGTGCCAGCAGCACCAGGGATAAAAATGAAAAACTGTTTTTT
TRBV24-1	TRBJ2-2	.	.	CATSEPGTNTGELFF	TGTGCCACCAGTGAACCCGGGACGAACACCGGGGAGCTGTTTTTT
TRBV11-2	TRBJ1-2	.	.	CASSSSGKWGHTF	TGTGCCAGCAGCTCCTCAGGGAAGTGGGGCCACACCTTC
TRBV5-1	TRBJ2-1	TRBD2	.	CASSLGPSGGGNEQFF	TGCGCCAGCAGCCTGGGGCCTAGCGGGGGTGGGAATGAGCAGTTCTTC
TRBV25-1	TRBJ2-7	TRBD1	.	CASAGQGYEQYF	TGTGCCAGCGCCGGACAGGGGTACGAGCAGTACTTC
TRBV10-2	TRBJ2-2	.	.	CASSESRPTLNTGELFF	TGCGCCAGCAGTGAGTCGAGGCCGACCCTGAACACCGGGGAGCTGTTTTTT
TRBV19	TRBJ2-7	TRBD1	.	CASSLLRGQGAYEQYF	TGTGCCAGTAGCCTCCTCAGGGGACAGGGGGCCTACGAGCAGTACTTC
TRBV30	TRBJ1-2	TRBD1	.	CAGDRASLYGYTF	TGTGCCGGGGACAGGGCTTCCCTCTATGGCTACACCTTC
TRBV4-1	TRBJ2-5	TRBD2	.	CASSQRTVAGGQETQYF	TGCGCCAGCAGCCAGAGGACCGTAGCGGGGGGGCAAGAGACCCAGTACTTC
TRBV5-1	TRBJ2-6	TRBD1	.	CASSRQGEYGANVLTF	TGCGCCAGCAGCCGACAGGGTGAATATGGGGCCAACGTCCTGACTTTC
TRBV7-6	TRBJ1-5	.	.	CASSLGSGGNQPQHF	TGTGCCAGCAGCTTAGGTTCCGGGGGCAATCAGCCCCAGCATTTT
TRBV5-4	TRBJ1-5	.	.	CASSPGGSNQPQHF	TGTGCCAGCAGCCCCGGGGGAAGCAATCAGCCCCAGCATTTT
TRBV15	TRBJ1-2	.	few	CATSSYGIGYTF	TGTGCCACCAGCAGCTACGGTATTGGCTACACCTTC
TRBV6-2/TRBV6-3	TRBJ1-5	.	.	CASSYSPENQPQHF	TGTGCCAGCAGTTACTCGCCGGAGAATCAGCCCCAGCATTTT
TRBV2	TRBJ2-3	TRBD2	.	CASSPGTSGYTDTQYF	TGTGCCAGCAGTCCCGGGACTAGCGGCTACACAGATACGCAGTATTTT
TRBV6-5	TRBJ1-6	TRBD1	.	CASRPRQGLGSPLHF	TGTGCCAGCAGACCACGACAGGGTTTAGGATCACCCCTCCACTTT